A selection of T cell receptor beta chains follows, all from one sample in a study of siplizumab effects on memory and regulatory T cells. Method: immunoSEQ multiplex PCR; TCRdb's copy keeps in-frame clones and lacks some. The data show more than 10,000 clones, 30% to 50% seen once. Antigens of these TCRs are unknown. The sample was CFSE-low (dividing) CD8+ T cells sorted from an allogeneic mixed lymphocyte reaction. Source of these receptors: a human donor in good health; the cells came from an allogeneic mixed lymphocyte reaction. Each CDR3 is given with its conserved first and last residue. Each record gives: J gene, clone size, V gene, D gene, CDR3 protein, CDR3 DNA. A D gene is named only where the DNA matches it firmly. Expanded clones get a size class; other rows say once, few or many, or leave the size out.

J gene: TRBJ2-7; clone size: few; V gene: TRBV4-1; D gene: .; CDR3 protein: CASSQVQEYEQYF; CDR3 DNA: TGCGCCAGCAGCCAAGTACAGGAGTACGAGCAGTACTTC
J gene: TRBJ2-1; clone size: .; V gene: TRBV6-5; D gene: .; CDR3 protein: CASSYGRVGEYNEQFF; CDR3 DNA: TGTGCCAGCAGTTACGGTCGGGTGGGGGAATACAATGAGCAGTTCTTC
J gene: TRBJ1-1; clone size: medium-sized; V gene: TRBV30; D gene: .; CDR3 protein: CAWSVGMSFEAFF; CDR3 DNA: TGTGCCTGGAGTGTAGGGATGTCCTTTGAAGCTTTCTTT
J gene: TRBJ2-1; clone size: .; V gene: TRBV7-9; D gene: TRBD2; CDR3 protein: CASSFPLADYNEQFF; CDR3 DNA: TGTGCCAGCAGCTTTCCACTAGCGGACTACAATGAGCAGTTCTTC
J gene: TRBJ2-3; clone size: .; V gene: TRBV7-2; D gene: .; CDR3 protein: CASTSWGIGRPGTDTQYF; CDR3 DNA: TGTGCCAGCACCTCGTGGGGGATCGGCCGACCCGGCACAGATACGCAGTATTTT
J gene: TRBJ1-2; clone size: few; V gene: TRBV19; D gene: .; CDR3 protein: CASSMTQTYGYTF; CDR3 DNA: TGTGCCAGTAGTATGACTCAAACCTATGGCTACACCTTC
J gene: TRBJ1-5; clone size: .; V gene: TRBV15; D gene: .; CDR3 protein: CATSRDRGRNQPQHF; CDR3 DNA: TGTGCCACCAGCAGAGACCGGGGACGGAATCAGCCCCAGCATTTT
J gene: TRBJ1-1; clone size: .; V gene: TRBV7-9; D gene: .; CDR3 protein: CASRNYPTGQNTEAFF; CDR3 DNA: TGTGCCAGCAGAAACTACCCTACAGGACAGAACACTGAAGCTTTCTTT
J gene: TRBJ1-1; clone size: .; V gene: TRBV7-9; D gene: .; CDR3 protein: CASSLETDWDTEAFF; CDR3 DNA: TGTGCCAGCAGCTTAGAAACGGATTGGGACACTGAAGCTTTCTTT
J gene: TRBJ2-7; clone size: medium-sized; V gene: TRBV11-2; D gene: .; CDR3 protein: CASSLGPTYEQYF; CDR3 DNA: TGTGCCAGCAGCCTCGGCCCAACCTACGAGCAGTACTTC
J gene: TRBJ2-5; clone size: .; V gene: TRBV6-5; D gene: .; CDR3 protein: CASSYQGHIETQYF; CDR3 DNA: TGTGCCAGCAGTTACCAAGGTCATATCGAGACCCAGTACTTC
J gene: TRBJ2-7; clone size: .; V gene: TRBV27; D gene: TRBD2; CDR3 protein: CASSSGLAGVYEQYF; CDR3 DNA: TGTGCCAGCAGTTCCGGACTAGCGGGAGTGTACGAGCAGTACTTC
J gene: TRBJ2-1; clone size: .; V gene: TRBV10-3; D gene: TRBD1; CDR3 protein: CAISDPGTDYNEQFF; CDR3 DNA: TGTGCCATCAGTGACCCGGGGACAGATTACAATGAGCAGTTCTTC
J gene: TRBJ1-1; clone size: .; V gene: TRBV4-3; D gene: TRBD1; CDR3 protein: CASSTRGGSKAFF; CDR3 DNA: TGCGCCAGCAGCACCCGAGGGGGCTCCAAAGCTTTCTTT
J gene: TRBJ2-7; clone size: .; V gene: TRBV2; D gene: .; CDR3 protein: CASSEGSSYGEQYF; CDR3 DNA: TGTGCCAGCAGTGAAGGGAGTAGCTACGGCGAGCAGTACTTC
J gene: TRBJ2-3; clone size: .; V gene: TRBV5-5; D gene: .; CDR3 protein: CASGLSLSTDTQYF; CDR3 DNA: TGTGCCAGCGGGCTCTCCCTAAGCACAGATACGCAGTATTTT
J gene: TRBJ2-7; clone size: medium-sized; V gene: TRBV19; D gene: TRBD2; CDR3 protein: CASAPAGVSYEQYF; CDR3 DNA: TGTGCCAGTGCACCGGCGGGAGTATCGTACGAGCAGTACTTC
J gene: TRBJ2-7; clone size: once; V gene: TRBV27; D gene: .; CDR3 protein: CASSLGGTSYEQYF; CDR3 DNA: TGTGCCAGCAGTTTGGGCGGAACCTCCTACGAGCAGTACTTC
J gene: TRBJ1-5; clone size: .; V gene: TRBV27; D gene: .; CDR3 protein: CASSHGGLHQPQHF; CDR3 DNA: TGTGCCAGCAGCCACGGGGGTCTCCATCAGCCCCAGCATTTT
J gene: TRBJ1-1; clone size: medium-sized; V gene: TRBV6-5; D gene: .; CDR3 protein: CASSATSPGYTEAFF; CDR3 DNA: TGTGCCAGCAGTGCTACATCCCCGGGATACACTGAAGCTTTCTTT
J gene: TRBJ2-2; clone size: once; V gene: TRBV4-1; D gene: .; CDR3 protein: CASSQQFANTGELFF; CDR3 DNA: TGCGCCAGCAGCCAACAGTTCGCGAACACCGGGGAGCTGTTTTTT
J gene: TRBJ2-7; clone size: once; V gene: TRBV9; D gene: TRBD1; CDR3 protein: CASSLTGPYEQYF; CDR3 DNA: TGTGCCAGCAGCCTGACAGGGCCCTACGAGCAGTACTTC
J gene: TRBJ2-7; clone size: .; V gene: TRBV5-5; D gene: .; CDR3 protein: CASSQGTPYEQYF; CDR3 DNA: TGTGCCAGCTCGCAGGGGACCCCCTACGAGCAGTACTTC
J gene: TRBJ1-5; clone size: few; V gene: TRBV5-6; D gene: TRBD1; CDR3 protein: CASSFGQGVGNQPQHF; CDR3 DNA: TGTGCCAGCAGCTTTGGGCAGGGGGTGGGCAATCAGCCCCAGCATTTT
J gene: TRBJ1-1; clone size: medium-sized; V gene: TRBV30; D gene: TRBD1; CDR3 protein: CAWSPGQGPTEAFF; CDR3 DNA: TGTGCCTGGAGCCCAGGACAGGGCCCCACTGAAGCTTTCTTT
J gene: TRBJ2-5; clone size: .; V gene: TRBV7-9; D gene: TRBD2; CDR3 protein: CASSFAPGLAGVKETQYF; CDR3 DNA: TGTGCCAGCAGCTTCGCACCGGGACTAGCGGGAGTTAAAGAGACCCAGTACTTC
J gene: TRBJ2-3; clone size: .; V gene: TRBV11-3; D gene: .; CDR3 protein: CASSTRDGSTDTQYF; CDR3 DNA: TGTGCCAGCAGCACCCGGGACGGTAGCACAGATACGCAGTATTTT
J gene: TRBJ2-3; clone size: .; V gene: TRBV7-3; D gene: TRBD1; CDR3 protein: CASSSGTGLPPTDTQYF; CDR3 DNA: TGTGCCAGCAGCTCCGGGACAGGGCTTCCCCCCACAGATACGCAGTATTTT
J gene: TRBJ2-1; clone size: medium-sized; V gene: TRBV6-5; D gene: .; CDR3 protein: CASSTGDEQFF; CDR3 DNA: TGTGCCAGCAGTACGGGGGATGAGCAGTTCTTC
J gene: TRBJ2-1; clone size: .; V gene: TRBV30; D gene: .; CDR3 protein: CAWSVSDNNEQFF; CDR3 DNA: TGTGCCTGGAGTGTCAGTGACAACAATGAGCAGTTCTTC
J gene: TRBJ1-5; clone size: .; V gene: TRBV27; D gene: .; CDR3 protein: CASSWGRGGQPQHF; CDR3 DNA: TGTGCCAGCAGCTGGGGGCGTGGGGGACAGCCCCAGCATTTT
J gene: TRBJ2-5; clone size: few; V gene: TRBV5-1; D gene: TRBD1; CDR3 protein: CASSPGTDQETQYF; CDR3 DNA: TGCGCCAGCAGCCCCGGGACAGACCAAGAGACCCAGTACTTC
J gene: TRBJ1-1; clone size: .; V gene: TRBV29-1; D gene: .; CDR3 protein: CSVGGGGTEAFF; CDR3 DNA: TGCAGCGTCGGGGGGGGCGGGACTGAAGCTTTCTTT
J gene: TRBJ1-4; clone size: .; V gene: TRBV7-9; D gene: .; CDR3 protein: CASSLYNEKLFF; CDR3 DNA: TGTGCCAGCAGCTTGTATAATGAAAAACTGTTTTTT
J gene: TRBJ2-1; clone size: .; V gene: TRBV10-2; D gene: TRBD2; CDR3 protein: CASRTISGSWNNEQFF; CDR3 DNA: TGCGCCAGCAGGACGATTAGCGGGAGCTGGAACAATGAGCAGTTCTTC
J gene: TRBJ1-1; clone size: medium-sized; V gene: TRBV9; D gene: .; CDR3 protein: CASSVVSNTEAFF; CDR3 DNA: TGTGCCAGCAGCGTAGTTTCGAACACTGAAGCTTTCTTT
J gene: TRBJ2-3; clone size: few; V gene: TRBV6-5; D gene: .; CDR3 protein: CASSYAAYRDTQYF; CDR3 DNA: TGTGCCAGCAGTTACGCGGCCTACCGGGATACGCAGTATTTT
J gene: TRBJ2-7; clone size: .; V gene: TRBV2; D gene: .; CDR3 protein: CASSEALGILYEQYF; CDR3 DNA: TGTGCCAGCAGTGAAGCGCTAGGGATCTTGTACGAGCAGTACTTC
J gene: TRBJ1-1; clone size: few; V gene: TRBV6-5; D gene: .; CDR3 protein: CASSFPTEAFF; CDR3 DNA: TGTGCCAGCAGTTTCCCGACAGAAGCTTTCTTT
J gene: TRBJ2-7; clone size: .; V gene: TRBV6-5; D gene: .; CDR3 protein: CASSYSTEQYF; CDR3 DNA: TGTGCCAGCAGTTACTCGACCGAGCAGTACTTC
J gene: TRBJ1-2; clone size: few; V gene: TRBV6-4; D gene: .; CDR3 protein: CASRPGELYGYTF; CDR3 DNA: TGTGCCAGCAGGCCGGGAGAACTCTATGGCTACACCTTC
J gene: TRBJ2-7; clone size: .; V gene: TRBV7-9; D gene: .; CDR3 protein: CASSPPLLDEQYF; CDR3 DNA: TGTGCCAGCAGCCCTCCCCTCTTGGACGAGCAGTACTTC
J gene: TRBJ2-1; clone size: few; V gene: TRBV10-2; D gene: .; CDR3 protein: CASNDMHNEQFF; CDR3 DNA: TGCGCCAGCAACGACATGCACAATGAGCAGTTCTTC
J gene: TRBJ2-7; clone size: medium-sized; V gene: TRBV13; D gene: .; CDR3 protein: CASSPRTVSYEQYF; CDR3 DNA: TGTGCCAGCAGCCCCCGGACAGTCTCCTACGAGCAGTACTTC
J gene: TRBJ2-1; clone size: few; V gene: TRBV4-3; D gene: .; CDR3 protein: CASSQDPSYNEQFF; CDR3 DNA: TGCGCCAGCAGCCAAGATCCATCCTACAATGAGCAGTTCTTC
J gene: TRBJ2-7; clone size: .; V gene: TRBV7-6; D gene: .; CDR3 protein: CASSLGTESYEQYF; CDR3 DNA: TGTGCCAGCAGCTTGGGGACGGAATCCTACGAGCAGTACTTC
J gene: TRBJ2-7; clone size: few; V gene: TRBV11-2; D gene: TRBD2; CDR3 protein: CASSRLAGYEQYF; CDR3 DNA: TGTGCCAGCAGTCGACTAGCTGGTTACGAGCAGTACTTC
J gene: TRBJ2-7; clone size: .; V gene: TRBV15; D gene: .; CDR3 protein: CATSREDRGSYEQYF; CDR3 DNA: TGTGCCACCAGCAGGGAGGACAGAGGCTCCTACGAGCAGTACTTC
J gene: TRBJ2-5; clone size: .; V gene: TRBV14; D gene: .; CDR3 protein: CASNSNPGVQETQYF; CDR3 DNA: TGTGCCAGCAATAGCAACCCCGGGGTTCAAGAGACCCAGTACTTC
J gene: TRBJ2-3; clone size: few; V gene: TRBV9; D gene: TRBD1; CDR3 protein: CASSVEGGLYTDTQYF; CDR3 DNA: TGTGCCAGCAGCGTAGAAGGGGGCCTATACACAGATACGCAGTATTTT
J gene: TRBJ1-1; clone size: medium-sized; V gene: TRBV19; D gene: .; CDR3 protein: CASRHGDTEAFF; CDR3 DNA: TGTGCCAGTAGGCATGGAGACACTGAAGCTTTCTTT
J gene: TRBJ2-7; clone size: .; V gene: TRBV27; D gene: .; CDR3 protein: CASSLTSEYYEQYF; CDR3 DNA: TGTGCCAGCAGTTTAACATCAGAATACTACGAGCAGTACTTC
J gene: TRBJ2-7; clone size: few; V gene: TRBV29-1; D gene: .; CDR3 protein: CSVEDTRTPHYEQYF; CDR3 DNA: TGCAGCGTTGAAGACACCAGGACGCCACACTACGAGCAGTACTTC
J gene: TRBJ1-1; clone size: medium-sized; V gene: TRBV29-1; D gene: .; CDR3 protein: CSVWDGLNTEAFF; CDR3 DNA: TGCAGCGTCTGGGACGGATTGAACACTGAAGCTTTCTTT
J gene: TRBJ2-1; clone size: few; V gene: TRBV11-3; D gene: TRBD2; CDR3 protein: CASSLQRGSSYNEQFF; CDR3 DNA: TGTGCCAGCAGCTTACAGCGGGGGAGCTCCTACAATGAGCAGTTCTTC